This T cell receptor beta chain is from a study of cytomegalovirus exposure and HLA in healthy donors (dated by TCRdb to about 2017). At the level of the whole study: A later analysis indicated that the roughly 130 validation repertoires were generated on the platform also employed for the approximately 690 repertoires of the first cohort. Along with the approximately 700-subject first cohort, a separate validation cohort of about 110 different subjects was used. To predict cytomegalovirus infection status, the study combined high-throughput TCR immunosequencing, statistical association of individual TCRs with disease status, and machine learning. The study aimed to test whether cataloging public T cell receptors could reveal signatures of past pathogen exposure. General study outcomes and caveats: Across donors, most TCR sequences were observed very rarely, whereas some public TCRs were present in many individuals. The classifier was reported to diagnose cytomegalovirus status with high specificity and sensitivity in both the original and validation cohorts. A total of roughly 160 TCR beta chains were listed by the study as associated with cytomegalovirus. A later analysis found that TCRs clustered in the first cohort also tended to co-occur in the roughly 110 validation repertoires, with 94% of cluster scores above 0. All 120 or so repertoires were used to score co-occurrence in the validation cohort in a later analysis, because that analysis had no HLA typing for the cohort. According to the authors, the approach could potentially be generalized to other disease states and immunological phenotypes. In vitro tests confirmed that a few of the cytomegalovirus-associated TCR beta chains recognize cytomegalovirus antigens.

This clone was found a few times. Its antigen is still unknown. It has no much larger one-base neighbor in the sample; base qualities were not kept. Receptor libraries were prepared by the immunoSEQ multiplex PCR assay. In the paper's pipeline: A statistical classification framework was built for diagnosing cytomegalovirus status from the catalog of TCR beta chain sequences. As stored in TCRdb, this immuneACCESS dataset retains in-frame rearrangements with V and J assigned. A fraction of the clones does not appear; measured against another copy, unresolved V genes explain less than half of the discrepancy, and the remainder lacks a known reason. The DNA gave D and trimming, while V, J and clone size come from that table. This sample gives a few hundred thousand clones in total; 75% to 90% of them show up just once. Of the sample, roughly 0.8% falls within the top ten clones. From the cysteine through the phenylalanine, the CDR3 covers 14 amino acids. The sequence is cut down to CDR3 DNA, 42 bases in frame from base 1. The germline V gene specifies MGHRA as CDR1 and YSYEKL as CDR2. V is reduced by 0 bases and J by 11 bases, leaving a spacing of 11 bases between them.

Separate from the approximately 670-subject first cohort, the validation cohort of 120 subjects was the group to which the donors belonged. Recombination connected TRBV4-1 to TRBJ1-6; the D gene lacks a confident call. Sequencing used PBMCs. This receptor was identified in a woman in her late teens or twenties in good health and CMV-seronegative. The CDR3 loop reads CASSQDWAVAPLHF. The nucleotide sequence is TGCGCCAGCAGCCAAGATTGGGCCGTGGCACCCCTCCACTTT.